This section outlines one T cell receptor (beta chain) sequence together with its context. The target antigen is unknown. The sample belongs to a study of T cell responses to AZD1222 COVID-19 vaccine. Findings of the study overall: The study found Spike-specific TCR breadth and depth rose after two AZD1222 doses. In the spike-specific TCR repertoire, nearly half reportedly target unmutated variant regions. Mapped onto spike, vaccine-associated CD4 TCRs spanned it and were dominant at 160-218 and 743-854.

The CDR3 has 13 amino acids. The V end lost 10 bases, the J end lost 4 bases, and 16 bases lay between the germline ends. Sequenced by immunoSEQ multiplex PCR; TCRdb stores in-frame clones only, minus some. The sample records 100,000 to 150,000 clones, around 86% being singletons. The sequences come from peripheral blood, collected 28 days after the second AZD1222 dose. The chain is built from TRBV12-3 or TRBV12-4 and TRBJ2-5; possible D gene TRBD2, 5 bases. The TCR comes from an adult who received the AZD1222 COVID-19 vaccine. CDR3 bases: TGTGCCACCTCCCCAGGTGGAGGAGAGACCCAGTACTTC. Translated: CATSPGGGETQYF.